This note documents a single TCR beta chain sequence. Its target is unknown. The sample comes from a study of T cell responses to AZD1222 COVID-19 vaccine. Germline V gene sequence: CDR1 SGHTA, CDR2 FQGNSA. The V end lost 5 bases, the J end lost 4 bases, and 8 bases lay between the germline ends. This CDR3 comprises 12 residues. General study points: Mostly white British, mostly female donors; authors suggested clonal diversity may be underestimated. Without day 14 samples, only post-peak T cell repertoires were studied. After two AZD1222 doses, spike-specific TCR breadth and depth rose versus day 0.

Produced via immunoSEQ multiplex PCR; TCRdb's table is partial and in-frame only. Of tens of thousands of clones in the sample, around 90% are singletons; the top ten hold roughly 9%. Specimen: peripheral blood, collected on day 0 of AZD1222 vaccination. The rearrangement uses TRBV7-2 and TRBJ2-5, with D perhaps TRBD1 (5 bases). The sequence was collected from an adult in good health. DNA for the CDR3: TGTGCCAGCAGCACGACAGCAGAGACCCAGTACTTC. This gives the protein CASSTTAETQYF.